This TCR beta chain was sequenced during a study of identifying expanded T cells in peripheral blood. General observations from the study: Variance in clone template counts between two-week samples significantly increased with total template count across all healthy donors. Differentially abundant clones: about 1.1 between replicates, about 15 at about two weeks, 19 to 20 at four.

Healthy donors had no documented immune events, such as infections, while sampled. TCRdb's table, derived via immunoSEQ multiplex PCR, lists solely in-frame clones and lacks some. Of about 100,000 clones in the sample, over 80% were seen once. V lost 5 bases and J lost 1; bases outside the gene matches: 3. This CDR3 has 14 residues. From germline, CDR1 is LNHDA and CDR2 SQIVND (reference sequence). As regards this clone: Its specificity is unknown.

V usage is TRBV19 and J usage is TRBJ2-7, with 9 bases aligning to TRBD2. The source material was blood. This TCR derives from a person aged 18-70 years in good health. Here the CDR3 DNA reads TGTGCCAGTAGTCCTAGCGGGATATCCTACGAGCAGTACTTC. Translation gives CASSPSGISYEQYF.